A selection of T cell receptor beta chains follows, all from one sample in a study of radiation and T cells in renal cell carcinoma. Some clones are missing from TCRdb's copy, which holds only in-frame ones; the method was immunoSEQ multiplex PCR. The data contain approximately 90,000 clones, 80% to 90% of them singletons. The specimen comprised blood, sampled from a patient whose treatment included radiotherapy and nephrectomy. The receptors were sampled from a middle-aged man with renal cell carcinoma. CDR3s include the opening cysteine and the closing phenylalanine or tryptophan. D genes are given only for firm matches. Only some rows state a clone size, as once, few, many or a class for expanded clones.

>TRBJ2-7|TRBD1|-|TRBV15
CATSRGQGLNYEQYF
TGTGCCACCAGCAGAGGACAGGGGTTAAACTACGAGCAGTACTTC
>TRBJ2-1|-|-|TRBV29-1
CSVKPAREQFF
TGCAGCGTTAAGCCGGCGCGTGAGCAGTTCTTC
>TRBJ1-1|-|once|TRBV6-5
CASRPYRLNTEAFF
TGTGCCAGCAGGCCTTACAGGTTGAACACTGAAGCTTTCTTT
>TRBJ1-1|-|once|TRBV10-3
CAIRPDSAYTEAFF
TGTGCCATCAGACCCGACAGTGCATACACTGAAGCTTTCTTT
>TRBJ2-1|TRBD1|-|TRBV6-5
CASSQSRQGQTKQFF
TGTGCCAGCAGTCAATCGAGACAGGGGCAAACGAAGCAGTTCTTC
>TRBJ1-2|-|-|TRBV2
CASSNQGQHYGYTF
TGTGCCAGCAGCAACCAAGGACAGCACTATGGCTACACCTTC
>TRBJ1-5|TRBD1|few|TRBV18
CASSLMGQGNLQPQHF
TGTGCCAGCTCTCTCATGGGACAGGGAAATCTTCAGCCCCAGCATTTT
>TRBJ2-3|TRBD2|-|TRBV2
CASSDGSGRAIDTQYF
TGTGCCAGCAGTGACGGTAGCGGGAGGGCGATAGATACGCAGTATTTT
>TRBJ2-7|TRBD1|-|TRBV11-2
CASSLVAQGAYEQYF
TGTGCCAGCAGCTTAGTGGCCCAGGGGGCCTACGAGCAGTACTTC
>TRBJ2-7|-|once|TRBV11-1
CASSRDSWSMYEQYF
TGTGCCAGCAGCCGTGACAGCTGGTCTATGTACGAGCAGTACTTC
>TRBJ2-3|-|once|TRBV19
CASSHTVSPDTQYF
TGTGCCAGTAGTCACACCGTCAGTCCAGATACGCAGTATTTT
>TRBJ2-7|TRBD2|-|TRBV19
CASSPREGISYEQYF
TGTGCCAGTAGTCCCCGGGAGGGCATCTCCTACGAGCAGTACTTC
>TRBJ1-3|TRBD1|few|TRBV7-6
CASSYRGDTIYF
TGTGCCAGCAGCTACAGGGGTGACACCATATATTTT
>TRBJ1-2|-|-|TRBV5-1
CASSSGTTTNGYTF
TGCGCCAGCAGCTCCGGGACAACAACTAATGGCTACACCTTC
>TRBJ1-1|TRBD1|-|TRBV27
CASSLGDRYFVAFF
TGTGCCAGCAGTTTGGGGGACAGATACTTTGTCGCTTTCTTT
>TRBJ1-2|-|-|TRBV27
CASSFVREGLHGYTF
TGTGCCAGCAGTTTCGTCAGGGAGGGGCTTCATGGCTACACCTTC
>TRBJ2-1|-|-|TRBV5-4
CASSPTSGPWAINEQFF
TGTGCCAGCAGCCCTACATCAGGGCCATGGGCGATCAATGAGCAGTTCTTC
>TRBJ1-2|-|-|TRBV4-2
CASSPGDTEYLFGYTF
TGTGCCAGCAGCCCGGGAGACACCGAATATTTGTTTGGCTACACCTTC
>TRBJ2-1|-|-|TRBV7-6
CASSLVSAGYNEQFF
TGTGCCAGCAGCTTAGTCAGCGCGGGGTACAATGAGCAGTTCTTC
>TRBJ2-3|-|-|TRBV10-3
CAISGGTADTQYF
TGTGCCATCAGTGGGGGCACGGCAGATACGCAGTATTTT
>TRBJ2-3|-|medium-sized|TRBV10-1
CASSETWTRGSTDTQYF
TGCGCCAGCAGTGAGACCTGGACGCGGGGAAGCACAGATACGCAGTATTTT
>TRBJ1-3|-|-|TRBV7-2
CASSLWDTSGNTIYF
TGTGCCAGCAGCTTGTGGGACACCTCTGGAAACACCATATATTTT
>TRBJ2-1|-|-|TRBV9
CASSVPHPTDGYYNEQFF
TGTGCCAGCAGCGTCCCACATCCGACAGACGGGTATTACAATGAGCAGTTCTTC
>TRBJ1-1|-|-|TRBV10-1
CASSEGTEAFF
TGCGCCAGCAGTGAGGGTACTGAAGCTTTCTTT
>TRBJ1-2|-|-|TRBV4-1
CASSGRSGDYGYTF
TGCGCCAGCAGCGGAAGGTCCGGGGACTATGGCTACACCTTC
>TRBJ2-1|TRBD2|-|TRBV14
CASSQWRTSGHNEQFF
TGTGCCAGCAGCCAATGGAGGACTAGCGGGCATAATGAGCAGTTCTTC
>TRBJ1-2|-|-|TRBV5-1
CASSQQSQGNYGYTF
TGCGCCAGCAGTCAACAATCGCAGGGAAACTATGGCTACACCTTC
>TRBJ2-7|TRBD1|-|TRBV28
CASSSIGQGMWYEQYF
TGTGCCAGCAGTTCGATCGGACAGGGGATGTGGTACGAGCAGTACTTC
>TRBJ2-7|-|-|TRBV28
CASRRGVVGYEQYF
TGTGCCAGCAGGAGAGGGGTGGTGGGCTACGAGCAGTACTTC
>TRBJ2-7|TRBD2|-|TRBV7-7
CASSPGGPDGEQYF
TGTGCTAGCAGCCCGGGGGGACCCGATGGAGAGCAGTACTTC
>TRBJ2-7|TRBD1|-|TRBV6-5
CASSIKDRGHEQYF
TGTGCCAGCAGTATAAAGGACAGGGGTCACGAGCAGTACTTC